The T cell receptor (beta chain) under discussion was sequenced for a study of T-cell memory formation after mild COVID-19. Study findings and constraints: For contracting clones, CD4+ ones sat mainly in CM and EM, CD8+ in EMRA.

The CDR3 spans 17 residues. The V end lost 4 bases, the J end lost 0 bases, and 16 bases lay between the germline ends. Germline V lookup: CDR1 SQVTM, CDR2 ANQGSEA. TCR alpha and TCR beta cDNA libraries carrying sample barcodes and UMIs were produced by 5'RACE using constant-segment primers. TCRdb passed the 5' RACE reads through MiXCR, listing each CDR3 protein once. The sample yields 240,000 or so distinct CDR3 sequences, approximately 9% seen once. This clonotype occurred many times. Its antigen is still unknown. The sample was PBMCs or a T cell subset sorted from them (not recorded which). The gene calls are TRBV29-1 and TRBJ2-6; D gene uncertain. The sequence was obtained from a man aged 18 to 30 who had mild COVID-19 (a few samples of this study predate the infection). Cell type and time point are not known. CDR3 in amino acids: CSVALGMKVSGANVLTF. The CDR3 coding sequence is TGCAGCGTTGCTTTAGGAATGAAGGTCTCTGGGGCCAACGTCCTGACTTTC.